Shown below are 20 T cell receptor beta chains from a single sample sequenced in a study of T cells in narcolepsy. The protocol was immunoSEQ multiplex PCR, while the TCRdb copy is restricted to in-frame clones and leaves out a portion. The sample includes 27,000 or so clones, around four fifths of them seen just once. Sequencing was carried out using CD45RA- memory CD4+ T cells from PBMCs. These receptors were taken from a human donor with narcolepsy.

This chain connects TRBV5-1 to TRBJ2-5, with no clear D. The V gene's germline CDR1 is SGHRS and CDR2 YFSETQ. The CDR3 loop spans 14 amino acids. V lost 4 bases and J lost 4, with 14 bases in between. The CDR3 region is CASSRNKVGETQYF. The CDR3 bases are TGCGCCAGCAGCCGGAATAAAGTGGGAGAGACCCAGTACTTC.

Only one count was recorded for this clone. The chain couples TRBV12-5 to TRBJ1-4; 8 nucleotides agree with TRBD1. Trimming removed 6 bases from V and 3 bases from J; junction bases left unmatched: 12. The CDR3 is made up of 17 amino acids. The germline V gene has CDR1 LGHNT and CDR2 FRNRAP. The CDR3 DNA follows: TGTGCTAGTGGCAAAAACCGGGACAGGCGACCTAATGAAAAACTGTTTTTT. It yields the protein CASGKNRDRRPNEKLFF.

The gene calls are TRBV28 and TRBJ2-7; D is possibly TRBD1 (5 bases). The CDR3 totals 12 residues. Trimming cost V 6 bases and J 3 bases, with 9 bases left between them. Germline loops: CDR1 MDHEN, CDR2 SYDVKM. The CDR3 reads CASREDSYEQYF. In nucleotides, the CDR3 is TGTGCCAGCAGAGAAGACAGCTACGAGCAGTACTTC. The full variable domain, its missing parts supplied by reference TRBV28 and TRBJ2-7, is DVKVTQSSRYLVKRTGEKVFLECVQDMDHENMFWYRQDPGLGLRLIYFSYDVKMKEKGDIPEGYSVSREKKERFSLILESASTNQTSMYLCASREDSYEQYFGPGTRLTVT.

The genes are TRBV5-6 and TRBJ1-1; D is uncertain. V lost 0 bases and J 1 base, leaving 7 bases between the germline ends. Germline V lookup: CDR1 SGHDT, CDR2 YYEEEE. This CDR3 comprises 14 residues. CDR3 nucleotides: TGTGCCAGCAGCTTGGAGTGGCAGAACACTGAAGCTTTCTTT. Translated: CASSLEWQNTEAFF.

V usage is TRBV13 and J usage is TRBJ2-7, with D possibly matching TRBD1 (6 bases). The CDR3 contains 13 residues. Germline lookup yields CDR1 PRHDT and CDR2 FYEKMQ (reference sequence). Trimming removed 1 base from V and 9 bases from J, with 13 bases in between. The CDR3 loop reads CASSLDLGAVQYF. CDR3 bases: TGTGCCAGCAGCTTAGATTTGGGGGCTGTGCAGTACTTC.

Written as DNA, the CDR3 is TGCGCCAGCAGCCGGGACTACGAGGCAGGAGCGCAGTATTTT. Translated: CASSRDYEAGAQYF. V usage is TRBV10-2 and J usage is TRBJ2-3, with 7 nucleotides matching TRBD2. Trimming cost V 6 bases and J 10 bases; bases outside gene matches: 13. The CDR3 has 14 residues. The germline V gene has CDR1 WSHSY and CDR2 SAAADI.

The rearrangement links TRBV20-1 to TRBJ1-6, with D possibly being TRBD1 (5 bases). Germline values: CDR1 DFQATT, CDR2 SNEGSKA (reference sequence). This CDR3 region has 10 residues. CDR3 nucleotide sequence: TGCAGCGACAGAAATTCACCCCTCCACTTT. This encodes CSDRNSPLHF.

This chain links TRBV6-5 with TRBJ2-3; D possibly corresponds to TRBD1 (6 bases). Germline V CDR1 and CDR2: MNHEY, SVGAGI. V lost 6 bases and J 3 bases, leaving 7 bases between the germline ends. CDR3 size: 12 residues. DNA for the CDR3: TGTGCCAGCAGAGGGGGAACAGATACGCAGTATTTT. It translates to CASRGGTDTQYF.

The chain recombines TRBV5-8 with TRBJ1-2; D unclear. Trimming took 3 bases from V and 6 from J, leaving 6 bases between them. This CDR3 region has 11 residues. The germline V gene has CDR1 SGHTS and CDR2 YDEGEE. CDR3 in DNA: TGTGCCAGCAGCTCGTGGGATGGCTACACCTTC. Translating it yields CASSSWDGYTF.

The rearrangement joins TRBV6-5 to TRBJ1-3; D not resolved. Germline V lookup: CDR1 MNHEY, CDR2 SVGAGI. Between the trimmed V and J ends, which lost 10 bases and 6 bases, there was a span of 19 bases. The CDR3 is 14 amino acids. The CDR3 coding sequence is TGTGCCACCTGGACTCCGGTTAGAGAAAACACCATATATTTT. Encoded protein: CATWTPVRENTIYF.

The chain couples TRBV28 to TRBJ1-1; 10 nucleotides align to TRBD1. CDR3 length: 17 amino acids. V shed 7 bases, J shed 8 bases, and the junction held 19 bases outside the gene matches. CDR1 and CDR2 from the germline V gene are MDHEN and SYDVKM. In nucleotides, the CDR3 is TGTGCCAGCACCGAAGGGGGACAGGGGATCATGACAGCCGAAGCTTTCTTT. Its protein is CASTEGGQGIMTAEAFF.

This clone was detected only once. The germline gene is not matched at one end of the junction; a read error may be the cause. The rearrangement uses TRBV19 and TRBJ1-1; a possible D gene is TRBD1 (5 bases). The germline V gene encodes CDR1 LNHDA and CDR2 SQIVND (reference sequence). The CDR3 loop spans 14 amino acids. The CDR3 spells CAGSIERGRREAFF. The CDR3, as DNA: TGTGCCGGTAGTATAGAACGGGGACGGCGTGAGGCTTTCTTT.

This clone was picked up a small number of times. V is TRBV28 and J is TRBJ2-1; the D call may be TRBD1 or TRBD2 (5 bases each). The CDR3 sequence is 16 residues long. V was cut by 2 bases and J by 10 bases, with 21 bases left in between. The germline gives CDR1 MDHEN, CDR2 SYDVKM. Written as DNA, the CDR3 is TGTGCCAGCAGTTTACCGACCCATCAGGGCTCGGGGGAGCAGTTCTTC. Translation gives CASSLPTHQGSGEQFF. The complete variable domain, with remaining parts taken from reference TRBV28 and TRBJ2-1, reads DVKVTQSSRYLVKRTGEKVFLECVQDMDHENMFWYRQDPGLGLRLIYFSYDVKMKEKGDIPEGYSVSREKKERFSLILESASTNQTSMYLCASSLPTHQGSGEQFFGPGTRLTVL.

The chain combines TRBV21-1 with TRBJ2-7; the table names TRBD2, a call not compared with the DNA. TRBV21-1 represents a pseudogene. CDR3 length equals 13 residues. This CDR3 reads CASSTTGGREQYF. The CDR3 nucleotides read TGTGCCAGCAGCACTACGGGGGGGCGGGAGCAGTACTTC.

This chain connects TRBV6-1 to TRBJ1-5, with D tentatively TRBD1 (5 bases). Germline CDR1 MNHNS, CDR2 SASEGT. Trimming took 7 bases from V and 3 from J, leaving 13 bases between them. This CDR3 is built from 14 residues. Here the CDR3 DNA reads TGTGCCAGCATAAGCCCAGGGCCCAATCAGCCCCAGCATTTT. It codes for CASISPGPNQPQHF.

This chain joins TRBV5-8 and TRBJ1-1, with TRBD1 as a possible D gene (5 bases). This CDR3 has 11 residues. Germline V gene data show CDR1 as SGHTS and CDR2 as YDEGEE. The V gene lost 9 bases and the J gene lost 4 bases, with 10 bases spanning the gap. CDR3 region: CANLGGTEAFF. DNA of the CDR3: TGTGCCAACCTCGGGGGCACTGAAGCTTTCTTT.

This chain uses TRBV25-1 with TRBJ2-5; 7 bases align to TRBD1. The J call may be in error: the DNA end matches TRBJ2-7 better. The germline gives CDR1 MGHDK, CDR2 SYGVNS. This CDR3 spans 13 amino acids. In DNA form, the CDR3 reads TGTGCCAGCAGTGTTGCCAGGGGGACCGAGCAGTACTTC. The encoded protein is CASSVARGTEQYF.

The rearrangement joins TRBV10-3 to TRBJ2-2, with a tentative D call TRBD2 (5 bases). CDR3 length equals 14 residues. V was shortened by 2 bases and J by 6 bases, with 10 bases between the two germline ends. The germline V gene encodes CDR1 ENHRY and CDR2 SYGVKD. For the CDR3, the DNA is TGTGCCATCAGTGAGAATAGCGCAGCCGGGGAGCTGTTTTTT. Its translation: CAISENSAAGELFF.

The rearrangement joins TRBV2 to TRBJ2-2; maybe TRBD1 (6 bases). There are 14 residues in the CDR3. V was pared by 5 bases and J by 7 bases, with 14 bases between. The V gene's germline CDR1 is SNHLY and CDR2 FYNNEI. The CDR3 region has the DNA TGTGCCAGCAGTAAGGACAGCGCAATCGGGGAGCTGTTTTTT. This encodes CASSKDSAIGELFF.

The chain recombines TRBV27 with TRBJ2-4; perhaps TRBD2 as D (6 bases). Germline V gives CDR1 MNHEY, CDR2 SMNVEV (reference sequence). V was clipped by 5 bases and J by 3 bases, with 8 bases between them. The CDR3 length is 13 residues. CDR3 nucleotides: TGTGCCAGCAGTCGGGGAGGCAAAAACATTCAGTACTTC. Amino acids: CASSRGGKNIQYF.